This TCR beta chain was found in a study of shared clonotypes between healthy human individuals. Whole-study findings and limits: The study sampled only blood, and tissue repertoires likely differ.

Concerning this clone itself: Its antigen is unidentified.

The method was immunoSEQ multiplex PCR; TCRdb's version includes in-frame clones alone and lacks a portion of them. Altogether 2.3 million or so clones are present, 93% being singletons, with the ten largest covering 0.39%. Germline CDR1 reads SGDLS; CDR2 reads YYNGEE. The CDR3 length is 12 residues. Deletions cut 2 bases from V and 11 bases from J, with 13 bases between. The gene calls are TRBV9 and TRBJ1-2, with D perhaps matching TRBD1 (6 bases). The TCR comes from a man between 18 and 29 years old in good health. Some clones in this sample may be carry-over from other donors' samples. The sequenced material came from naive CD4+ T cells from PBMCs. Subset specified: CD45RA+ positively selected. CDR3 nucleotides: TGTGCCAGCAGCGTCGATGACAGGTCTTACACCTTC. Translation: CASSVDDRSYTF.